These 25 T cell receptor beta chains share one sample of origin, sequenced in a study of T cell clonotyping in hematopoietic cell transplantation. Sequenced by immunoSEQ multiplex PCR; TCRdb stores in-frame clones only, minus some. This table holds about 43,000 clones, 85% found once. The time point denotes: recipient sample about 28 days before transplant, after cytoreduction. Material: peripheral blood mononuclear cells, obtained before stem cell transplant. Source of these receptors: a man aged 60-69 years with acute myeloid leukemia. Some clones in this sample may be carry-over from other donors' samples.

Written as DNA, the CDR3 is TGTGCCGTTCGGGACGGAAGTTCTGAAGCTTTCTTT. It yields the protein CAVRDGSSEAFF. The chain recombines TRBV6-1 with TRBJ1-1, with D tentatively TRBD1 (5 bases). The CDR3 consists of 12 residues. Germline loops: CDR1 MNHNS, CDR2 SASEGT. The V gene lost 11 bases and the J gene lost 6 bases, with 16 bases spanning the gap.

The rearrangement joins TRBV19 to TRBJ2-5; 11 nucleotides agree with TRBD2. There are 17 residues in the CDR3. The ends lost 2 bases at V and 5 bases at J; junction bases unmatched: 10. Germline CDR1 and CDR2: LNHDA and SQIVND (reference sequence). The CDR3 spells CASSIRGLAGGGETQYF. CDR3 sequence (DNA): TGTGCCAGTAGTATAAGGGGGCTAGCGGGGGGAGGGGAGACCCAGTACTTC.

The chain couples TRBV9 to TRBJ2-7; weak D call: TRBD1 (6 bases). V dropped 4 bases and J dropped 3 bases, with 14 bases sitting between them. From germline, CDR1 is SGDLS and CDR2 YYNGEE. The CDR3 has 14 residues. CDR3 coding DNA: TGTGCCAGCAGCTTAACCACACAGGGCTACGAGCAGTACTTC. It is translated as CASSLTTQGYEQYF. The variable domain in full, with the rest retrieved from reference TRBV9 and TRBJ2-7, is DSGVTQTPKHLITATGQRVTLRCSPRSGDLSVYWYQQSLDQGLQFLIQYYNGEERAKGNILERFSAQQFPDLHSELNLSSLELGDSALYFCASSLTTQGYEQYFGPGTRLTVT.

The genes are TRBV27 and TRBJ1-1; the match to TRBD1 covers 7 bases. The CDR3 has 15 residues. The germline gives CDR1 MNHEY, CDR2 SMNVEV (reference sequence). V dropped 4 bases and J dropped 2; count of bases not matched to a gene: 7. CDR3 region: CASSWQDRINTEAFF. The CDR3, as DNA: TGTGCCAGCAGTTGGCAGGACAGGATCAACACTGAAGCTTTCTTT.

Note on this clone: The junction shows a germline mismatch at one end, possibly a read error. The genes are TRBV7-7 and TRBJ1-1; D is perhaps TRBD1 (6 bases). The CDR3 contains 13 residues. Looked up from germline, CDR1 is SSHAT and CDR2 is FNYEAQ (reference sequence). The CDR3 DNA reads as TGTGCTAGCAGTTTGGACAGGAACACTGAAGCTTTCTTT. The encoded protein is CASSLDRNTEAFF.

This chain joins TRBV7-2 and TRBJ2-6, with unresolved D. In germline, CDR1 is SGHTA, CDR2 FQGNSA. Between the trimmed V and J ends, which lost 1 base and 2 bases, there was a span of 3 bases. The CDR3 sequence is 14 residues long. This CDR3 is CASSLGPGANVLTF. The CDR3 nucleotides are TGTGCCAGCAGCTTAGGGCCTGGGGCCAACGTCCTGACTTTC.

This clone was found once. CDR3 sequence: CASTVSGRSQETQYF. CDR3 bases: TGTGCCAGTACAGTAAGCGGACGGTCCCAAGAGACCCAGTACTTC. The V and J genes are TRBV19 and TRBJ2-5; possibly TRBD2 for D (5 bases). The V end lost 7 bases, the J end lost 1 base, and 16 bases lay between the germline ends. The CDR3 spans 15 residues. Germline-derived CDR1 and CDR2 are LNHDA and SQIVND (reference sequence). The whole variable domain, remainder taken from reference TRBV19 and TRBJ2-5, is DGGITQSPKYLFRKEGQNVTLSCEQNLNHDAMYWYRQDPGQGLRLIYYSQIVNDFQKGDIAEGYSVSREKKESFPLTVTSAQKNPTAFYLCASTVSGRSQETQYFGPGTRLLVL.

The chain carries TRBV5-4 and TRBJ2-3; 9 bases map to TRBD2. There are 15 residues in the CDR3. Germline V gene sequence: CDR1 SGHNT, CDR2 YYREEE (reference sequence). V dropped 3 bases and J dropped 4; count of bases not matched to a gene: 6. The DNA of the CDR3 is TGTGCCAGCAGCTCGGGACTAGCACGGTCAGATACGCAGTATTTT. This codes for CASSSGLARSDTQYF.

J is TRBJ1-2 and V is TRBV4-3; D might be TRBD1 (6 bases). V was shortened by 4 bases and J by 4 bases, with 22 bases between the two germline ends. The germline gives CDR1 LGHNA, CDR2 YSLEER. This CDR3 is 17 amino acids long. The CDR3 protein is CASSLDWGPDSAYGYTF. CDR3 DNA: TGCGCCAGCAGCCTAGATTGGGGGCCTGACAGTGCCTATGGCTACACCTTC.

This clone has a single count. J is TRBJ1-2 and V is TRBV7-8; D not certain. CDR3 length: 15 amino acids. Germline V gene sequence: CDR1 SGHVS, CDR2 FQNEAQ. V was clipped by 7 bases and J by 8 bases, with 23 bases between them. Written as DNA, the CDR3 is TGTGCCAGCAATTCAAGGGCAGCCGACGCGGGGGGCTACACCTTC. Its translation is CASNSRAADAGGYTF.

The chain couples TRBV6-1 to TRBJ2-7, with D unclear. V was cut by 4 bases and J by 3 bases, with 10 bases left in between. The CDR3 runs 13 residues. Germline V gene data show CDR1 as MNHNS and CDR2 as SASEGT. The DNA for the CDR3 is TGTGCCAGCAGTGTTACAGCGAACTACGAGCAGTACTTC. As protein: CASSVTANYEQYF.

In its sample, this clone was seen a few times. The V gene is TRBV9, the J gene TRBJ1-1; 9 nucleotides agree with TRBD1. J lost 10 bases, V lost 3 bases, and 1 base had no gene match. The CDR3 spans 11 residues. Germline-derived CDR1 and CDR2 are SGDLS and YYNGEE. The CDR3 spells CASSADRGAFF. The CDR3 DNA sequence: TGTGCCAGCAGCGCGGACAGGGGAGCTTTCTTT.

The CDR3 nucleotides are TGTGCCACCAGCAGGGCTAGGGGGCGAGGTGAAAAACTGTTTTTT. Translation: CATSRARGRGEKLFF. The chain couples TRBV15 to TRBJ1-4, with 7 positions matching TRBD1. This CDR3 has 15 amino acids. Germline CDR1 is LNHNV and CDR2 is YYDKDF (reference sequence). V lost 3 bases, J lost 7 bases, and 8 bases stayed unmatched.

CDR3 residues: CASSLGIGGTSGGSDTQYF. In nucleotides, the CDR3 is TGTGCCAGCAGCTTAGGCATCGGGGGGACTAGCGGGGGGTCAGATACGCAGTATTTT. The rearrangement uses TRBV11-2 and TRBJ2-3, with 15 bases aligning to TRBD2. Germline V gives CDR1 SGHAT, CDR2 FQNNGV. CDR3 length: 19 amino acids. Trimming removed 1 base from V and 4 bases from J; junction bases left unmatched: 9.

The rearrangement uses TRBV15 and TRBJ1-4, with D possibly matching TRBD1 (6 bases). The CDR3 runs 20 residues. Trimming removed 5 bases at V and 1 base at J, with 26 bases between. Germline CDR1 and CDR2: LNHNV and YYDKDF (reference sequence). CDR3 sequence: CATSGLPGGDRLRTNEKLFF. The CDR3 DNA follows: TGTGCCACCAGCGGACTACCGGGGGGAGACAGGCTTCGAACTAATGAAAAACTGTTTTTT.

This chain joins TRBV7-9 and TRBJ2-1; no firm D call. V lost 4 bases and J 9 bases, leaving 10 bases between the germline ends. This CDR3 contains 12 residues. CDR1 and CDR2 (germline): SEHNR, FQNEAQ (reference sequence). CDR3: CASSSNRGEQFF. The CDR3 DNA is TGTGCCAGCAGCTCGAACAGAGGTGAGCAGTTCTTC.

This clone appeared a few times. The chain recombines TRBV5-1 with TRBJ2-3, with D perhaps given as TRBD1 or TRBD2 (5 bases each). Deletions cut 0 bases from V and 0 bases from J, with 14 bases between. From germline, CDR1 is SGHRS and CDR2 YFSETQ. The CDR3 sequence is 17 residues long. CDR3 DNA: TGCGCCAGCAGCTTGGAGCCTCGAGGGGTGAGCACAGATACGCAGTATTTT. It is translated as CASSLEPRGVSTDTQYF.

The genes are TRBV10-2 and TRBJ2-1; 9 nucleotides match TRBD1. The trim removed 6 bases at V and 4 bases at J, leaving 4 bases unmatched. From germline, CDR1 is WSHSY and CDR2 SAAADI. CDR3 size: 14 residues. The CDR3 bases are TGCGCCAGCAGCCCCGGGACAGGGTACAATGAGCAGTTCTTC. Its translation: CASSPGTGYNEQFF.

This chain links TRBV27 with TRBJ2-7; the D gene could be TRBD1 or TRBD2 (5 bases each). The CDR3 length is 14 residues. The V gene's germline CDR1 is MNHEY and CDR2 SMNVEV (reference sequence). Trimming shortened V by 2 bases and J by 2 bases, and 10 bases separated the two germline ends. The CDR3 sequence is CASSLVQGPYEQYF. The DNA of the CDR3 is TGTGCCAGCAGTTTAGTGCAGGGACCCTACGAGCAGTACTTC.

V usage is TRBV28 and J usage is TRBJ2-7, with D perhaps TRBD2 (6 bases). Germline V gene sequence: CDR1 MDHEN, CDR2 SYDVKM. The CDR3 spans 13 residues. The V gene lost 8 bases and the J gene lost 0 bases, with 11 bases spanning the gap. The CDR3 nucleotides read TGTGCCAGCTCTGACGGGGGCTCCTACGAGCAGTACTTC. It yields the protein CASSDGGSYEQYF.

This clone appeared a few times. This rearrangement joins TRBV4-1 to TRBJ2-3; unclear D gene. This CDR3 is 12 amino acids long. The ends were cut back, 2 bases at V and 8 bases at J, with 8 bases in the middle. Germline assignment: CDR1 MGHRA and CDR2 YSYEKL. CDR3 sequence reads: CASSQSVSTQYF. The CDR3 DNA is TGCGCCAGCAGCCAATCCGTGAGTACGCAGTATTTT.

The chain is built from TRBV7-9 and TRBJ2-5; D perhaps matches TRBD1 (6 bases). The V gene's germline CDR1 is SEHNR and CDR2 FQNEAQ (reference sequence). The V and J ends lost 4 bases and 5 bases respectively, with 14 bases between them. This CDR3 is 14 amino acids long. CDR3 in amino acids: CASSSTIRGETQYF. CDR3 bases: TGTGCCAGCAGCTCAACAATCAGGGGCGAGACCCAGTACTTC. The complete variable domain, with remaining parts taken from reference TRBV7-9 and TRBJ2-5, reads DTGVSQNPRHKITKRGQNVTFRCDPISEHNRLYWYRQTLGQGPEFLTYFQNEAQLEKSRLLSDRFSAERPKGSFSTLEIQRTEQGDSAMYLCASSSTIRGETQYFGPGTRLLVL.

V and J are TRBV28 and TRBJ1-4; perhaps TRBD1 as D (5 bases). This CDR3 has 14 residues. Trimming pared 8 bases from V and 4 bases from J, leaving 14 bases between. Germline loops: CDR1 MDHEN, CDR2 SYDVKM. CDR3 bases: TGTGCCAGCGGGACGGACCGGGGTAATGAAAAACTGTTTTTT. Its protein product is CASGTDRGNEKLFF.

The rearrangement uses TRBV7-9 and TRBJ2-3; perhaps TRBD1 as D (6 bases). Germline loops: CDR1 SEHNR, CDR2 FQNEAQ (reference sequence). Trimming removed 6 bases from V and 8 bases from J, with 9 bases in between. The CDR3 extends over 11 amino acids. CDR3 in amino acids: CASRQGVTQYF. CDR3 in DNA: TGTGCCAGCAGACAGGGCGTTACGCAGTATTTT.

This sequence joins TRBV7-9 and TRBJ1-5; no reliable D call. Germline-derived CDR1 and CDR2 are SEHNR and FQNEAQ (reference sequence). V was clipped by 1 base and J by 2 bases, with 9 bases between them. CDR3 length equals 15 residues. The CDR3 nucleotides are TGTGCCAGCAGCTTAGTGGGCATTGGCAATCAGCCCCAGCATTTT. It encodes CASSLVGIGNQPQHF.